Listed here are 15 T cell receptor beta chains from one sample, sequenced in a study of blood T cell repertoires in COVID-19. Profiled with immunoSEQ multiplex PCR; TCRdb holds only in-frame clones, not every one. Among 370,000 or so clones listed, around 87% were seen once. The sequenced material came from PBMCs or T cells enriched from blood (not recorded which). All receptors come from a man aged 25-45 years who had recovered from COVID-19.

The V and J genes are TRBV7-8 and TRBJ2-7; D is perhaps TRBD1 (5 bases). Germline V gene data show CDR1 as SGHVS and CDR2 as FQNEAQ. V was cut by 1 base and J by 2 bases, with 12 bases left in between. This CDR3 comprises 15 residues. The CDR3 sequence is CASSLVGGRAYEQYF. The CDR3 nucleotides read TGTGCCAGCAGCTTAGTCGGCGGCAGGGCCTACGAGCAGTACTTC. Filled out from reference TRBV7-8 and TRBJ2-7, the complete variable domain reads GAGVSQSPRYKVAKRGQDVALRCDPISGHVSLFWYQQALGQGPEFLTYFQNEAQLDKSGLPSDRFFAERPEGSVSTLKIQRTQQEDSAVYLCASSLVGGRAYEQYFGPGTRLTVT.

The rearrangement uses TRBV7-9 and TRBJ2-1; no clear D gene. This CDR3 has 13 residues. V lost 5 bases, J lost 6 bases, and 11 bases lay in between. CDR1 SEHNR and CDR2 FQNEAQ come from the germline V gene (reference sequence). CDR3 DNA sequence: TGTGCCAGCAGCCCTCAGAGGTTCAATGAGCAGTTCTTC. Its protein is CASSPQRFNEQFF.

V is TRBV3-1 (or the pseudogene TRBV3-2) and J is TRBJ2-7, with no clear D. Germline assignment: CDR1 LGHDT and CDR2 YNNKEL (reference sequence). The CDR3 consists of 13 residues. V dropped 3 bases and J dropped 7 bases, with 13 bases sitting between them. The CDR3, as DNA: TGTGCCAGCAGCCAGGCCGTTTCGGAGGAGCAGTACTTC. It codes for CASSQAVSEEQYF.

V is TRBV7-2 and J is TRBJ1-6; weak D call: TRBD1 (6 bases). The CDR3 length is 16 residues. V was cut by 5 bases and J by 0 bases, with 11 bases left in between. Germline V gives CDR1 SGHTA, CDR2 FQGNSA. The CDR3 spells CASSPQGSSYNSPLHF. CDR3 in DNA: TGTGCCAGCAGCCCCCAGGGGAGCTCCTATAATTCACCCCTCCACTTT.

The chain has TRBV6-5 and TRBJ2-1; no definite D call. This CDR3 is built from 13 residues. Germline V gene data show CDR1 as MNHEY and CDR2 as SVGAGI. The V end lost 7 bases, the J end lost 0 bases, and 7 bases lay between the germline ends. The CDR3 region is CASNQNSYNEQFF. CDR3 sequence (DNA): TGTGCCAGCAACCAGAACTCCTACAATGAGCAGTTCTTC.

The chain joins TRBV5-1 to TRBJ1-4; weak D call: TRBD1 (5 bases). The CDR3 contains 13 residues. Germline lookup yields CDR1 SGHRS and CDR2 YFSETQ. Trimming left V 4 bases short and J 8 bases short, with 12 bases between. CDR3 DNA sequence: TGCGCCAGCAGCGAGCAGGGATGGGAAAAACTGTTTTTT. This codes for CASSEQGWEKLFF.

V and J are TRBV30 and TRBJ1-2; 8 bases align to TRBD1. Germline CDR1 is GTSNPN and CDR2 is SVGIG (reference sequence). The CDR3 has 15 amino acids. Trimming removed 4 bases from V and 6 bases from J; junction bases left unmatched: 13. CDR3 DNA: TGTGCCTGGAATTCCAGGACAGGGAGGACGGATGGCTACACCTTC. Its translation is CAWNSRTGRTDGYTF.

The chain has TRBV7-9 and TRBJ1-4; D may be TRBD1 (5 bases). There are 14 residues in the CDR3. Germline CDR1 and CDR2: SEHNR and FQNEAQ (reference sequence). Between the trimmed V and J ends, which lost 7 bases and 5 bases, there was a span of 14 bases. CDR3 residues: CASNLGGINEKLFF. The CDR3 bases are TGTGCCAGCAACCTGGGGGGAATAAATGAAAAACTGTTTTTT. Full variable domain (remainder filled in from reference TRBV7-9 and TRBJ1-4): DTGVSQNPRHKITKRGQNVTFRCDPISEHNRLYWYRQTLGQGPEFLTYFQNEAQLEKSRLLSDRFSAERPKGSFSTLEIQRTEQGDSAMYLCASNLGGINEKLFFGSGTQLSVL.

The chain combines TRBV3-1 (or the pseudogene TRBV3-2) with TRBJ1-1, with 8 nucleotides matching TRBD1. Germline values: CDR1 LGHDT, CDR2 YNNKEL (reference sequence). The CDR3 contains 16 residues. V shed 1 base and J 4 bases; nucleotides not matched to a gene: 8. CDR3: CASSQAGGYGSTEAFF. As DNA, the CDR3 is TGTGCCAGCAGCCAAGCAGGGGGCTATGGGTCCACTGAAGCTTTCTTT.

The V and J genes are TRBV9 and TRBJ1-4; no firm D call. Trimming removed 0 bases at V and 3 bases at J, with 9 bases between. Per germline, CDR1 SGDLS and CDR2 YYNGEE. The CDR3 is made up of 15 amino acids. The CDR3: CASSVGSQSNEKLFF. CDR3 nucleotide sequence: TGTGCCAGCAGCGTAGGGTCCCAGTCTAATGAAAAACTGTTTTTT.

The chain carries TRBV5-4 and TRBJ1-1; a weak D match, TRBD1 (5 bases). CDR1 is SGHNT and CDR2 is YYREEE in the germline V gene (reference sequence). The CDR3 runs to 16 residues. The V gene lost 0 bases and the J gene lost 7 bases, with 19 bases spanning the gap. The CDR3 coding sequence is TGTGCCAGCAGCTTGGAAGTGTTTCGGGGAGGGGATGAAGCTTTCTTT. Its translation: CASSLEVFRGGDEAFF.

This chain joins TRBV6-5 and TRBJ2-7; 7 nucleotides align to TRBD1. Germline V gene sequence: CDR1 MNHEY, CDR2 SVGAGI. The V gene end was trimmed by 8 bases and the J gene end by 3 bases; junction bases not matched to a gene: 4. This CDR3 has 12 residues. CDR3 DNA: TGTGCCAGCGAGGCAGGGGGCTACGAGCAGTACTTC. This encodes CASEAGGYEQYF.

J is TRBJ1-4 and V is TRBV10-3; tentatively, D is TRBD1 (5 bases). Trimming removed 2 bases from V and 11 bases from J, with 12 bases in between. Per the germline V gene, CDR1 is ENHRY and CDR2 is SYGVKD. The CDR3 is 13 amino acids. CDR3 protein: CAISEGAQEKLFF. As DNA, the CDR3 is TGTGCCATCAGTGAGGGGGCGCAGGAGAAACTGTTTTTT.

The gene calls are TRBV20-1 and TRBJ1-2, with D perhaps TRBD1 (6 bases). Trimming removed 3 bases at V and 13 bases at J, with 12 bases between. Per the germline V gene, CDR1 is DFQATT and CDR2 is SNEGSKA (reference sequence). The CDR3 has 10 amino acids. CDR3 coding DNA: TGCAGTGCTAGGGGGGCAGGGCCCACCTTC. As protein: CSARGAGPTF.

The chain links TRBV5-1 to TRBJ2-7; TRBD2 aligns across 8 bases. The V gene's germline CDR1 is SGHRS and CDR2 YFSETQ. The ends lost 0 bases at V and 2 bases at J; junction bases unmatched: 7. The CDR3 has 16 amino acids. The CDR3 bases are TGCGCCAGCAGCTTGGCCCACGGGGGGGGTACCTACGAGCAGTACTTC. As protein: CASSLAHGGGTYEQYF. The variable domain in full, completed from reference TRBV5-1 and TRBJ2-7, reads KAGVTQTPRYLIKTRGQQVTLSCSPISGHRSVSWYQQTPGQGLQFLFEYFSETQRNKGNFPGRFSGRQFSNSRSEMNVSTLELGDSALYLCASSLAHGGGTYEQYFGPGTRLTVT.